What follows is one T cell receptor (beta chain) and its context. What it binds is not known. The entirety of the isolated RNA underwent reverse transcription, so expressed TCRB transcripts were sequenced. Deep immunoSEQ sequencing covered naive, central memory and regulatory T cell samples. The assay was immunoSEQ multiplex PCR, and TCRdb's table has in-frame clones only and misses some. This table has around 280,000 clones, about 7.8% appearing once. This entry belongs to a study of beta chain features in type 1 diabetes. Points from the study as a whole: Insertion counts at VDJ junctions were lower in type 1 diabetes patients, who also showed more deletions there.

Via the markers CD45RO/CCR7/CD25/CD127/CD95/CD27, stem cell-like memory, regulatory, central memory and naive CD4+ cells were sorted. Sorted populations all had greater than 95% purity. CDR1 SGHTA and CDR2 FQGTGA come from the germline V gene. V dropped 4 bases and J dropped 4; count of bases not matched to a gene: 7. The CDR3 extends over 15 amino acids. Sequenced input: central memory CD4+ T cells from blood. The chain carries TRBV7-3 and TRBJ2-3, with 8 bases aligning to TRBD1. The sequence came from a woman under 30 in good health. In nucleotides, the CDR3 is TGTGCCAGCAGCTACGGACAGGGTTTCGCAGATACGCAGTATTTT. Encoded protein: CASSYGQGFADTQYF.